This T cell receptor (beta chain) was found in a study of molecular identifiers for immune sequencing clone quantification. Sequencing libraries of naive CD8 cells derived from approximately 22,000 to 940,000 sorted cells with 10%, 30% or 50% RNA. For naive CD8 T cells, sorting used the CD8+CD4-CCR7+CD45RA+ phenotype. Study results and limitations: Among about a million naive cells, as was reported, spiked Jurkat TCR RNA from one cell was detectable.

The table lists this clonotype with many counts. Antigen specificity is unknown. The length of the CDR3 is 15 residues. V gave up 1 base and J gave up 7 bases, with 18 bases separating them. Germline CDR1 reads SQVTM; CDR2 reads ANQGSEA. Libraries of bulk TCR were made by previously described methods (with listed TCR primers). MiXCR was run by TCRdb on the PCR reads, yielding one entry per CDR3 protein. The repertoire holds roughly 300,000 distinct CDR3 sequences, with 24% as singletons. The rearrangement links TRBV29-1 to TRBJ2-3; TRBD1 might be the D (6 bases). This TCR was sampled from a human donor in good health. Some libraries in this study had Jurkat cell RNA spiked in. The sequencing input was naive CD8+ T cells from blood, with Jurkat cell RNA spiked in. Subset meaning: FACS-sorted CD8+CD4-CCR7+CD45RA+ naive T cells. CDR3 residues: CSVEGGPLSENTQYF. In DNA form, the CDR3 reads TGCAGCGTTGAAGGGGGGCCATTATCAGAAAATACGCAGTATTTT.